Presented here are 22 T cell receptor beta chains from one specimen sequenced in a study of blood T cells in healthy people across ages. It was with a sample-barcoded 5' primer and a J-beta primer mix that a second PCR of about 6 to 11 cycles was run. TCRdb redid the calling of the 5' RACE reads with MiXCR, one entry per CDR3 protein. The sample has some 800,000 distinct CDR3 sequences; just under 25% are singletons. This same sample was also part of a study on T cells of mothers and their children.

Sequencing was done on a sample of blood. All receptors derive from a boy under 18 in good health.

The V and J genes are TRBV5-1 and TRBJ2-5, with TRBD1 matching 9 bases. The CDR3 is 14 amino acids. Germline V gene lookup returns CDR1 SGHRS and CDR2 YFSETQ. J gave up 10 bases and V 3 bases, and 10 bases lay outside the gene matches. This chain's CDR3 is CASSWDRVIGDQYF. CDR3 nucleotide sequence: TGCGCCAGCAGCTGGGACAGGGTAATTGGGGACCAGTACTTC.

V usage is TRBV12-3 or TRBV12-4 and J usage is TRBJ1-2; 9 nucleotides align to TRBD1. V shed 6 bases and J 6 bases; nucleotides not matched to a gene: 8. The CDR3 has 14 amino acids. The chain's CDR3 is CASREWTGVDGYTF. DNA of the CDR3: TGTGCCAGCAGGGAATGGACAGGGGTTGATGGCTACACCTTC.

Of note for this clonotype: An end of the junction differs from the germline gene, which may be a read error. The rearrangement links TRBV28 to TRBJ1-5; D might be TRBD1 (6 bases). CDR3 length equals 17 residues. Germline V lookup: CDR1 MDHEN, CDR2 SYDVKM. The CDR3 loop is CATSPDKTGAGNQPQHF. CDR3 in DNA: TGTGCCACCAGTCCCGACAAGACGGGGGCTGGCAATCAGCCCCAGCATTTT. Together with reference TRBV28 and TRBJ1-5, the CDR3 gives the full variable domain: DVKVTQSSRYLVKRTGEKVFLECVQDMDHENMFWYRQDPGLGLRLIYFSYDVKMKEKGDIPEGYSVSREKKERFSLILESASTNQTSMYLCATSPDKTGAGNQPQHFGDGTRLSIL.

This sequence joins TRBV15 and TRBJ1-2, with D perhaps matching TRBD1 (6 bases). Between the trimmed V and J ends, which lost 0 bases and 6 bases, there was a span of 17 bases. Germline V gene lookup returns CDR1 LNHNV and CDR2 YYDKDF (reference sequence). The CDR3 is 16 amino acids. CDR3 sequence reads: CATSRDTLRGNHGYTF. The DNA for the CDR3 is TGTGCCACCAGCAGAGATACGTTGAGGGGGAACCATGGCTACACCTTC.

Concerning this clonotype itself: Likely a read error: the CDR3 ends without its conserved phenylalanine or tryptophan. This chain links TRBV13 with TRBJ2-7; D may be TRBD1 (6 bases). The CDR3 runs to 14 residues. V lost 5 bases to trimming and J lost 4 bases, with 15 bases between them. The germline gives CDR1 PRHDT, CDR2 FYEKMQ (reference sequence). The CDR3 region has the DNA TGTGCCAGCAGCCCGGGGACAAGACCTTACGAGCAGTACCTC. Amino acid sequence: CASSPGTRPYEQYL.

The rearrangement joins TRBV3-1 to TRBJ1-6; 7 bases are shared with TRBD1. The germline CDR1 and CDR2 sequences are LGHDT and YNNKEL (reference sequence). The CDR3 loop spans 13 amino acids. The junction had 1 base not matched to a gene; V was cut back by 3 bases and J by 8 bases. The CDR3 reads CASSHGTDSPLHF. CDR3 bases: TGTGCCAGCAGCCACGGGACAGATTCACCCCTCCACTTT.

Notes on this clonotype: The germline gene is not matched at one end of the junction; a read error may be the cause. The chain links TRBV29-1 to TRBJ2-5; 9 nucleotides agree with TRBD1. Germline lookup yields CDR1 SQVTM and CDR2 ANQGSEA. This CDR3 has 12 amino acids. DNA of the CDR3: TGCAGCGTGGAAGGGACAGGGATTCGGCAGTACTTC. This encodes CSVEGTGIRQYF.

As concerns this clonotype: Sequence at one end of the junction differs from germline and may be a read error. V is TRBV6-2 or TRBV6-3 and J is TRBJ1-1; possibly TRBD1 for D (5 bases). This CDR3 has 14 residues. The germline gives CDR1 MNHEY, CDR2 SVGEGT. CDR3 residues: CASSYFRGYTQAFF. The CDR3 DNA follows: TGTGCCAGCAGTTACTTCCGGGGGTACACTCAAGCTTTCTTT.

This clonotype has more than one count but fewer than ten. Compared with germline, one end of the junction differs, possibly owing to a read error. V is TRBV2 and J is TRBJ2-2, with D perhaps matching TRBD1 (5 bases). The germline gives CDR1 SNHLY, CDR2 FYNNEI. The CDR3 has 15 amino acids. The CDR3 loop reads CASSEVAGNIGELFF. CDR3 DNA: TGTGCCAGCAGTGAAGTAGCAGGGAACATCGGGGAGCTGTTTTTT.

The rearrangement joins TRBV7-9 to TRBJ2-3, with TRBD2 matching over 8 bases. CDR3 length: 16 residues. With 5 bases clipped from V and 3 bases from J, the junction kept 10 bases outside the gene matches. The V gene's germline CDR1 is SEHNR and CDR2 FQNEAQ (reference sequence). CDR3 residues: CASSQAWREETDTQYF. The CDR3 nucleotides are TGTGCCAGCAGCCAGGCATGGCGGGAGGAGACAGATACGCAGTATTTT.

CDR3 protein: CASSRSDILNTEAFF. CDR3 nucleotide sequence: TGTGCCAGCAGCCGTTCGGACATTCTGAACACTGAAGCTTTCTTT. The chain has TRBV7-9 and TRBJ1-1; TRBD1 might be the D (5 bases). Germline V gene data show CDR1 as SEHNR and CDR2 as FQNEAQ (reference sequence). The CDR3 is made up of 15 amino acids. Trimming pared 5 bases from V and 0 bases from J, leaving 13 bases between.

The gene calls are TRBV29-1 and TRBJ2-1; D gene ambiguous. V shed 4 bases and J shed 12 bases, with 7 bases lying between them. Germline assignment: CDR1 SQVTM and CDR2 ANQGSEA. The CDR3 has 9 residues. Written as DNA, the CDR3 is TGCAGCGTTGCTCCGGGGCAGTTCTTC. This codes for CSVAPGQFF.

The V and J genes are TRBV6-6 and TRBJ1-2; no clear D. The germline V gene encodes CDR1 MNHNY and CDR2 SVGAGI (reference sequence). V was shortened by 0 bases and J by 6 bases, with 11 bases between the two germline ends. This CDR3 has 14 amino acids. CDR3 coding DNA: TGTGCCAGCAGTTACTCGACGGTCAAGGATGGCTACACCTTC. The encoded protein is CASSYSTVKDGYTF.

This clonotype has at least ten counts. The CDR3 loop reads CASSPLNPNEQFF. The CDR3 nucleotides read TGCGCCAGCAGCCCCCTTAATCCCAATGAGCAGTTCTTC. V gene TRBV4-1 combines with J gene TRBJ2-5; unclear D gene. The last part of the DNA fits TRBJ2-1 better; the J call may be wrong. This CDR3 contains 13 residues. Germline-derived CDR1 and CDR2 are MGHRA and YSYEKL.

This clonotype was counted a few times. The chain links TRBV28 to TRBJ2-5; 7 nucleotides agree with TRBD1. The DNA end is a closer match to TRBJ2-7, so the J assignment may be wrong. CDR3 length equals 13 residues. Germline lookup yields CDR1 MDHEN and CDR2 SYDVKM. CDR3 bases: TGTGCCAGCGGGCAGGACAGGTCCTACGAGCAGTACTTC. Residues: CASGQDRSYEQYF.

The sample holds a few counts of this clonotype. The chain combines TRBV28 with TRBJ2-1; 7 positions match TRBD2. Germline V CDR1 and CDR2: MDHEN, SYDVKM. The CDR3 is made up of 15 amino acids. J gave up 9 bases and V 6 bases, and 14 bases lay outside the gene matches. This CDR3 is CASSTLGTIGGEQFF. The CDR3 nucleotides are TGTGCCAGCAGCACCCTAGGGACTATCGGGGGTGAGCAGTTCTTC.

The rearrangement joins TRBV6-2 or TRBV6-3 to TRBJ2-7; the D is unclear. V shed 0 bases and J shed 2 bases, with 14 bases lying between them. This CDR3 contains 16 residues. Germline-derived CDR1 and CDR2 are MNHEY and SVGEGT. The CDR3 is CASSYSSFRPTYEQYF. The DNA for the CDR3 is TGTGCCAGCAGTTACTCGAGTTTTAGGCCGACCTACGAGCAGTACTTC.

The V call is TRBV30, the J call TRBJ1-5; 9 nucleotides agree with TRBD1. The CDR3 is made up of 15 amino acids. Germline CDR1 is GTSNPN and CDR2 is SVGIG (reference sequence). V was clipped by 2 bases and J by 0 bases; unmatched bases: 2. The CDR3 sequence is CAWSPGQGSNQPQHF. The CDR3, as DNA: TGTGCCTGGAGTCCGGGACAGGGTAGCAATCAGCCCCAGCATTTT.

This clonotype turned up a few times. The rearrangement joins TRBV9 to TRBJ1-3; 8 bases are a match to TRBD1. In germline, CDR1 is SGDLS, CDR2 YYNGEE. This CDR3 spans 16 amino acids. With 4 bases clipped from V and 4 bases from J, the junction kept 10 bases outside the gene matches. The DNA of the CDR3 is TGTGCCAGCAGCCCCCAAAGTTGGACAGGGGGAAACACCATATATTTT. This encodes CASSPQSWTGGNTIYF.

The V gene is TRBV9, the J gene TRBJ2-4; 7 bases map to TRBD2. There are 15 residues in the CDR3. CDR1 is SGDLS and CDR2 is YYNGEE in the germline V gene. Trimming took 4 bases from V and 9 from J; bases not matched to a gene: 13. The CDR3 reads CASSSTPGTNRIQYF. The CDR3 coding sequence is TGTGCCAGCAGCTCCACTCCCGGGACTAACCGCATTCAGTACTTC.

The chain carries TRBV7-2 and TRBJ2-5; D remains unclear. This CDR3 is 11 amino acids long. The germline V gene encodes CDR1 SGHTA and CDR2 FQGNSA. The ends were cut back, 5 bases at V and 13 bases at J, with 14 bases in the middle. This chain's CDR3 is CASSLEIQRYF. The CDR3 DNA follows: TGTGCCAGCAGCCTTGAGATACAACGGTACTTC.

The chain uses TRBV6-2 or TRBV6-3 and TRBJ1-2, with TRBD1 matching 8 bases. This CDR3 region has 16 residues. Looked up from germline, CDR1 is MNHEY and CDR2 is SVGEGT. V shed 0 bases and J 1 base; nucleotides not matched to a gene: 4. CDR3 protein: CASSYSPQGGNYGYTF. CDR3 DNA sequence: TGTGCCAGCAGTTACTCCCCACAGGGGGGTAACTATGGCTACACCTTC.